Listed below are T cell receptor beta chains from one sample, sequenced in a study of shared clonotypes between healthy human individuals. Sequencing used immunoSEQ multiplex PCR; TCRdb keeps in-frame clones, though not all of them. The sample has about 590,000 clones, nearly 97% seen once. Sequences were obtained from naive CD8+ T cells sorted from blood. Every receptor here comes from a woman aged 25-40 years in good health. CDR3s include the opening cysteine and the closing phenylalanine or tryptophan. The order of the fields is J gene, D gene, V gene, clone size, CDR3 protein, CDR3 DNA. A D gene is named only where the DNA matches it firmly. Not all rows give a size; the values are once, few, many and, for expanded clones, a class.

j_gene: TRBJ1-5
d_gene: TRBD1
v_gene: TRBV4-1
abundance: NA
CDR3aa: CASSQGRDRDQPQHF
CDR3nt: TGCGCCAGCAGCCAAGGGAGAGACAGGGACCAGCCCCAGCATTTT

j_gene: TRBJ2-1
d_gene: TRBD2
v_gene: TRBV7-9
abundance: NA
CDR3aa: CASSLARTRLAGGDEQFF
CDR3nt: TGTGCCAGCAGCTTAGCGAGGACGCGACTAGCGGGAGGCGATGAGCAGTTCTTC

j_gene: TRBJ1-1
d_gene: NA
v_gene: TRBV2
abundance: NA
CDR3aa: CATMGGEKGEAFF
CDR3nt: TGTGCCACCATGGGGGGAGAGAAGGGTGAAGCTTTCTTT

j_gene: TRBJ1-2
d_gene: NA
v_gene: TRBV10-1
abundance: NA
CDR3aa: CASGPTASYGYTF
CDR3nt: TGCGCCAGTGGACCGACAGCCTCTTATGGCTACACCTTC

j_gene: TRBJ1-1
d_gene: NA
v_gene: TRBV28
abundance: NA
CDR3aa: CASSFLRLGVTEAFF
CDR3nt: TGTGCCAGCAGTTTCCTACGCCTTGGGGTCACTGAAGCTTTCTTT

j_gene: TRBJ2-7
d_gene: TRBD2
v_gene: TRBV2
abundance: NA
CDR3aa: CASILAGMSSYEQYF
CDR3nt: TGTGCCAGCATCCTAGCGGGAATGAGCTCCTACGAGCAGTACTTC

j_gene: TRBJ2-7
d_gene: NA
v_gene: TRBV10-3
abundance: NA
CDR3aa: CAISGGTTNTYEQYF
CDR3nt: TGTGCCATCAGTGGGGGGACGACAAACACCTACGAGCAGTACTTC

j_gene: TRBJ1-1
d_gene: NA
v_gene: TRBV19
abundance: NA
CDR3aa: CASSIDRVRGYTEAFF
CDR3nt: TGTGCCAGTAGTATAGATAGGGTTCGGGGGTACACTGAAGCTTTCTTT

j_gene: TRBJ2-7
d_gene: NA
v_gene: TRBV2
abundance: NA
CDR3aa: CASSVGQGNEQYF
CDR3nt: TGTGCCAGCAGTGTTGGGCAGGGCAACGAGCAGTACTTC

j_gene: TRBJ2-3
d_gene: TRBD1
v_gene: TRBV7-8
abundance: NA
CDR3aa: CASSGSGTGGADTQYF
CDR3nt: TGTGCCAGCAGCGGATCCGGGACAGGGGGCGCGGATACGCAGTATTTT

j_gene: TRBJ2-7
d_gene: NA
v_gene: TRBV4-3
abundance: once
CDR3aa: CASSDSVIHEQYF
CDR3nt: TGCGCCAGCAGCGACAGCGTTATCCATGAGCAGTACTTC

j_gene: TRBJ2-1
d_gene: TRBD1
v_gene: TRBV29-1
abundance: NA
CDR3aa: CSVEALRDSIINEQFF
CDR3nt: TGCAGCGTTGAAGCTCTCCGGGACAGTATTATCAATGAGCAGTTCTTC

j_gene: TRBJ1-5
d_gene: NA
v_gene: TRBV19
abundance: NA
CDR3aa: CASRRQDRNQPQHF
CDR3nt: TGTGCCAGTAGACGACAGGACCGTAATCAGCCCCAGCATTTT

j_gene: TRBJ1-1
d_gene: TRBD1
v_gene: TRBV28
abundance: few
CDR3aa: CASTPGQEGTEAFF
CDR3nt: TGTGCCAGCACCCCGGGACAGGAGGGGACTGAAGCTTTCTTT

j_gene: TRBJ1-5
d_gene: TRBD1
v_gene: TRBV19
abundance: NA
CDR3aa: CASSYRDRNQPQHF
CDR3nt: TGTGCCAGTAGTTACCGGGACAGGAATCAGCCCCAGCATTTT

j_gene: TRBJ1-2
d_gene: NA
v_gene: TRBV4-1
abundance: NA
CDR3aa: CASSQDRTAIYGYTF
CDR3nt: TGCGCCAGCAGCCAAGATCGGACAGCCATCTATGGCTACACCTTC

j_gene: TRBJ2-7
d_gene: NA
v_gene: TRBV28
abundance: NA
CDR3aa: CASRGGTSWDFYEQYF
CDR3nt: TGTGCCAGCAGGGGTGGGACTTCCTGGGACTTTTACGAGCAGTACTTC

j_gene: TRBJ2-1
d_gene: NA
v_gene: TRBV4-1
abundance: NA
CDR3aa: CASSQDPPSYNEQFF
CDR3nt: TGCGCCAGCAGCCAAGATCCCCCCTCCTACAATGAGCAGTTCTTC

j_gene: TRBJ2-7
d_gene: TRBD2
v_gene: TRBV28
abundance: NA
CDR3aa: CASSFPRLAGGGEQYF
CDR3nt: TGTGCCAGCAGTTTCCCCCGACTAGCGGGAGGTGGGGAGCAGTACTTC

j_gene: TRBJ2-1
d_gene: NA
v_gene: TRBV19
abundance: NA
CDR3aa: CASSISGSASSYNEQFF
CDR3nt: TGTGCCAGTAGTATTTCCGGCAGCGCCAGCTCCTACAATGAGCAGTTCTTC

j_gene: TRBJ1-4
d_gene: NA
v_gene: TRBV11-2
abundance: NA
CDR3aa: CASSTGPQTLTNEKLFF
CDR3nt: TGTGCCAGCAGCACGGGGCCCCAGACACTGACTAATGAAAAACTGTTTTTT

j_gene: TRBJ2-1
d_gene: NA
v_gene: TRBV27
abundance: NA
CDR3aa: CASRYGAGNDNEQFF
CDR3nt: TGTGCCAGCCGCTACGGGGCAGGGAACGACAATGAGCAGTTCTTC

j_gene: TRBJ2-7
d_gene: TRBD2
v_gene: TRBV7-8
abundance: once
CDR3aa: CASSLGASGILDEQYF
CDR3nt: TGTGCCAGCAGCTTAGGGGCTAGCGGGATACTAGACGAGCAGTACTTC

j_gene: TRBJ2-1
d_gene: NA
v_gene: TRBV13
abundance: NA
CDR3aa: CASTSRALWDEQFF
CDR3nt: TGTGCCAGCACTTCCCGGGCCCTTTGGGATGAGCAGTTCTTC

j_gene: TRBJ1-1
d_gene: TRBD1
v_gene: TRBV28
abundance: NA
CDR3aa: CASRRDRNTEAFF
CDR3nt: TGTGCCAGCAGACGGGACAGGAACACTGAAGCTTTCTTT

j_gene: TRBJ2-1
d_gene: TRBD2
v_gene: TRBV9
abundance: NA
CDR3aa: CASSVEILAGGNEQFF
CDR3nt: TGTGCCAGCAGCGTAGAAATACTAGCGGGAGGGAATGAGCAGTTCTTC